The 10 T cell receptor beta chains presented below share a single source sample, sequenced in a study of T-cell memory formation after mild COVID-19. From the 5' RACE reads, TCRdb called clonotypes with MiXCR, one entry per CDR3 protein. The profile shows approximately 30,000 distinct CDR3 sequences, about 16% of them singletons. The sample comprised PBMCs or a T cell subset sorted from them (not recorded which). The receptor source for this set is an adult who had mild COVID-19 (a few samples of this study predate the infection). Cell type and time point are not known.

This chain joins TRBV29-1 and TRBJ2-3; 8 bases align to TRBD2. Unmatched junction bases numbered 10, after V lost 2 bases and J lost 0 bases. The germline CDR1 and CDR2 sequences are SQVTM and ANQGSEA. This CDR3 has 17 amino acids. CDR3 protein: CSVEYSTSGYSTDTQYF. CDR3 DNA sequence: TGCAGCGTTGAATACTCAACTAGCGGCTATAGCACAGATACGCAGTATTTT.

The chain combines TRBV5-5 with TRBJ1-2, with TRBD1 identical over 8 bases. Per the germline V gene, CDR1 is SGHKS and CDR2 is YYEKEE (reference sequence). Unmatched junction bases numbered 11, after V lost 4 bases and J lost 6 bases. This CDR3 spans 15 amino acids. The CDR3 is CASSPGTGPFHGYTF. The CDR3 nucleotides are TGTGCCAGCAGCCCGGGGACAGGCCCGTTCCATGGCTACACCTTC.

This clonotype showed up just once. A much larger clonotype is one base distant, so this may be a read error. The chain uses TRBV12-3 or TRBV12-4 and TRBJ1-4; D unclear. CDR3 size: 13 residues. Trimming left V 6 bases short and J 8 bases short, with 13 bases between. Here the CDR3 reads CASRGTVGEKLFF. The CDR3 DNA reads as TGTGCCAGCAGGGGCACGGTAGGGGAAAAACTGTTTTTT.

This clonotype was recorded many times. V and J are TRBV18 and TRBJ2-5, with 7 bases lining up with TRBD1. J lost 1 base, V lost 8 bases, and 4 bases had no gene match. The CDR3 sequence is 13 residues long. The germline gives CDR1 KGHSH, CDR2 LQKENI. CDR3 loop: CASGSGGQETQYF. In DNA form, the CDR3 reads TGTGCCAGCGGCTCAGGGGGCCAAGAGACCCAGTACTTC.

This clonotype was found many times. J is TRBJ1-6 and V is TRBV5-1; no firm D call. Germline values: CDR1 SGHRS, CDR2 YFSETQ. The CDR3 has 13 residues. With 4 bases removed from V and 6 bases from J, the gap between germline ends came to 8 bases. Written as DNA, the CDR3 is TGCGCCAGCAGCCTTGATCGTAATTCACCCCTCCACTTT. Encoded protein: CASSLDRNSPLHF.

J is TRBJ2-1 and V is TRBV2, with 9 bases lining up with TRBD2. The CDR3 is made up of 15 amino acids. V dropped 6 bases and J dropped 7; count of bases not matched to a gene: 10. Germline V gene lookup returns CDR1 SNHLY and CDR2 FYNNEI. In nucleotides, the CDR3 is TGTGCCAGCAGGGTTAGCGGGGGTAGTTCGAATGAGCAGTTCTTC. It codes for CASRVSGGSSNEQFF.

This clonotype is medium-sized (0.01 to 0.1%) within its sample. The chain couples TRBV12-3 or TRBV12-4 to TRBJ2-1; D ambiguous. The CDR3 totals 13 residues. Deletions cut 5 bases from V and 9 bases from J, with 14 bases between. CDR3 DNA: TGTGCCAGCAGTCCCCTTGGAGACGGTGAGCAGTTCTTC. It is translated as CASSPLGDGEQFF.

In its sample, this clonotype was seen many times. The rearrangement joins TRBV20-1 to TRBJ1-1; perhaps TRBD1 as D (6 bases). This CDR3 region has 17 residues. Germline V gives CDR1 DFQATT, CDR2 SNEGSKA (reference sequence). Trimming took off 0 bases at V and 10 bases at J, with 27 bases between the two ends. The DNA for the CDR3 is TGCAGTGCTAGAGATCCCAGGGGTCCGGGGATGGGGCAGGTAGCTTTCTTT. Translation: CSARDPRGPGMGQVAFF.

The V gene is TRBV7-6, the J gene TRBJ2-3; 7 nucleotides line up with TRBD2. J lost 3 bases, V lost 5 bases, and 2 bases had no gene match. The CDR3 is 13 amino acids. The germline V gene encodes CDR1 SGHVS and CDR2 FNYEAQ. CDR3 loop: CASSRGRTDTQYF. CDR3 bases: TGTGCCAGCAGCCGCGGGAGAACAGATACGCAGTATTTT. Combining the CDR3 with reference TRBV7-6 and TRBJ2-3 gives the whole variable domain GAGVSQSPRYKVTKRGQDVALRCDPISGHVSLYWYRQALGQGPEFLTYFNYEAQQDKSGLPNDRFSAERPEGSISTLTIQRTEQRDSAMYRCASSRGRTDTQYFGPGTRLTVL.

The chain recombines TRBV29-1 with TRBJ1-1, with 7 bases identical to TRBD1. The germline gives CDR1 SQVTM, CDR2 ANQGSEA. J lost 0 bases, V lost 6 bases, and 4 bases had no gene match. The CDR3 extends over 13 amino acids. The DNA of the CDR3 is TGCAGCGTAGACGGGACAGTGAACACTGAAGCTTTCTTT. Translating gives CSVDGTVNTEAFF.